This TCR beta chain emerged from a study of blood T cells in healthy people across ages. Germline V gives CDR1 SEHNR, CDR2 FQNEAQ (reference sequence). This CDR3 comprises 14 residues. Trimming pared 1 base from V and 5 bases from J, leaving 11 bases between. Sample-barcoded 5' priming and a J-beta primer mix drove a second PCR of roughly 6 to 12 cycles. From the 5' RACE reads, TCRdb called clonotypes with MiXCR, one entry per CDR3 protein. Among approximately 1.5 million distinct CDR3 sequences listed, about 35% were seen once. In its sample, this clonotype was seen many times. This chain connects TRBV7-9 to TRBJ1-1; a weak D match, TRBD1 (5 bases). The specimen was blood. The source of this sequence is a woman aged 25-40 years in good health. The CDR3: CASSLGQGYTEAFF. The CDR3 bases are TGTGCCAGCAGCTTAGGCCAGGGATATACTGAAGCTTTCTTT.